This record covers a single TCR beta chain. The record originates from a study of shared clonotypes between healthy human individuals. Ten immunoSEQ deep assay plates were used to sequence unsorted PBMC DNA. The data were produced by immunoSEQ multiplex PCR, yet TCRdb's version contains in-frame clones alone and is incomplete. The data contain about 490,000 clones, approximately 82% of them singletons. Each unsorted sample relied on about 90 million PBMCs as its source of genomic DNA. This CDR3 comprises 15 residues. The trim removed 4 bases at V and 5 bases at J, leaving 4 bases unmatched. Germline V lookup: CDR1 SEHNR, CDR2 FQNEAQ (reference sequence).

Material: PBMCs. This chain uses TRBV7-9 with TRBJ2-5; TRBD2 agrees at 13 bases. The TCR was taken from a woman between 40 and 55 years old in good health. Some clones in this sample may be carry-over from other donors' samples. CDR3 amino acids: CASSSGLAGRETQYF. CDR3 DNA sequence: TGTGCCAGCAGCTCGGGACTAGCGGGAAGGGAGACCCAGTACTTC.